The subject of this entry is one T cell receptor (beta chain). What it binds is not known. It was with 60 Vbeta and 13 Jbeta primers that the PCR ran. Measured with immunoSEQ multiplex PCR; TCRdb has only the in-frame clones, and not every one. The repertoire consists of 75,000 to 100,000 clones, with around 64% occurring once and the leading ten covering 2.5% to 3.5%. The record originates from a study of cytomegalovirus exposure and HLA in healthy donors. Germline V lookup: CDR1 MNHEY, CDR2 SMNVEV (reference sequence). V lost 3 bases to trimming and J lost 2 bases, with 8 bases between them. This CDR3 is 14 amino acids long. Study-level results: Most TCR sequences showed up rarely, but some public TCRs showed up in many donors.

This rearrangement joins TRBV27 to TRBJ2-1; D is possibly TRBD2 (5 bases). The source material was PBMCs. The clonotype was recovered from a man in his sixties in good health and CMV-seronegative. The CDR3 region has the DNA TGTGCCAGCAGTTTCGCGGGCGCCTACAATGAGCAGTTCTTC. Its translation is CASSFAGAYNEQFF.